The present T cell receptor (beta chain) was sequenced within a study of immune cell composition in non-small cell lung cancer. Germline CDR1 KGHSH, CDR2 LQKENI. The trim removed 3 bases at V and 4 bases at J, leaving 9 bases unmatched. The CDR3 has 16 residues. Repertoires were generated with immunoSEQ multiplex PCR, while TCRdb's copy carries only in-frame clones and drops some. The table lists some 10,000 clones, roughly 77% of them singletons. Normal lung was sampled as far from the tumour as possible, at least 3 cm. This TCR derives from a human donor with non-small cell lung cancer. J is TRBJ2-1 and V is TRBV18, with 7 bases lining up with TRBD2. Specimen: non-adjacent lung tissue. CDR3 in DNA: TGTGCCAGCTCACCCCCCGTGGGGGGACTATACAATGAGCAGTTCTTC. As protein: CASSPPVGGLYNEQFF.